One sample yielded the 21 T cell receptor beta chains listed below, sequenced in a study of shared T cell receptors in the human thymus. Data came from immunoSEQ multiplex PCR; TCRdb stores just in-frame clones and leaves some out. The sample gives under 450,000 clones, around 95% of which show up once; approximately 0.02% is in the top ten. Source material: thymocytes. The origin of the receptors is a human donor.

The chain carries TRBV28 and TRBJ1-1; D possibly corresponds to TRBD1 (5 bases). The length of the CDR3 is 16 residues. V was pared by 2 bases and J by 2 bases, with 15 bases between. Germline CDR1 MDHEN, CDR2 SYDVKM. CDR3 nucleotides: TGTGCCAGCAGTTTACTCCCGGGACCAGGAAACACTGAAGCTTTCTTT. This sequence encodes CASSLLPGPGNTEAFF.

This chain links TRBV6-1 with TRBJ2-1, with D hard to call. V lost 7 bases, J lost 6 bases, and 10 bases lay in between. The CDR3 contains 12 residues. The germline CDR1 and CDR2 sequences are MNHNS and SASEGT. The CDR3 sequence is CASKSKGNEQFF. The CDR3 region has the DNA TGTGCCAGCAAAAGCAAAGGCAATGAGCAGTTCTTC.

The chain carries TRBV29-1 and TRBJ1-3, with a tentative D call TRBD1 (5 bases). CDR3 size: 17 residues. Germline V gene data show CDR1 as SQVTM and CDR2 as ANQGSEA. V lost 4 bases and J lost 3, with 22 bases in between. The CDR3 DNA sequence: TGCAGCGTTGGGGGAGTGGGGCGCAAGGCCCGTGGAAACACCATATATTTT. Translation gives CSVGGVGRKARGNTIYF.

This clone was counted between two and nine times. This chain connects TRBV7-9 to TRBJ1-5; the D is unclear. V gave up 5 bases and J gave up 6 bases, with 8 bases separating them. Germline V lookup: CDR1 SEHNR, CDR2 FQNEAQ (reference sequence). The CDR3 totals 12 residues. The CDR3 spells CASSHLGQPQHF. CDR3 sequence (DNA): TGTGCCAGCAGCCATCTAGGTCAGCCCCAGCATTTT.

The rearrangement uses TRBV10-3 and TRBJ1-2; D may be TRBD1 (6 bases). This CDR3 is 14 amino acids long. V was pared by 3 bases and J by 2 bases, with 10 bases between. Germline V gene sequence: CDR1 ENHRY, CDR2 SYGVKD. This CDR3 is CAISEKGTNYGYTF. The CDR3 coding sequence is TGTGCCATCAGTGAAAAGGGGACAAACTATGGCTACACCTTC.

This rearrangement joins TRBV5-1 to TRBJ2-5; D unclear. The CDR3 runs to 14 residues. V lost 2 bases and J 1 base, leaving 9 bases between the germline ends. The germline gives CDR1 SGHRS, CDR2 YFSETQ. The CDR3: CASSLRRSQETQYF. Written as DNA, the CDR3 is TGCGCCAGCAGCTTACGGCGGTCCCAAGAGACCCAGTACTTC. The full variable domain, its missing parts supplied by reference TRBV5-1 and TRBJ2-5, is KAGVTQTPRYLIKTRGQQVTLSCSPISGHRSVSWYQQTPGQGLQFLFEYFSETQRNKGNFPGRFSGRQFSNSRSEMNVSTLELGDSALYLCASSLRRSQETQYFGPGTRLLVL.

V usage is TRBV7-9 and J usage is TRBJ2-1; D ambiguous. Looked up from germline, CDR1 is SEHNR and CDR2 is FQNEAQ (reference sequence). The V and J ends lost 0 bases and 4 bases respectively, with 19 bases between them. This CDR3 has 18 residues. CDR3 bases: TGTGCCAGCAGCTTAGCGACCGCGGCAGGCCCTACTTACAATGAGCAGTTCTTC. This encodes CASSLATAAGPTYNEQFF.

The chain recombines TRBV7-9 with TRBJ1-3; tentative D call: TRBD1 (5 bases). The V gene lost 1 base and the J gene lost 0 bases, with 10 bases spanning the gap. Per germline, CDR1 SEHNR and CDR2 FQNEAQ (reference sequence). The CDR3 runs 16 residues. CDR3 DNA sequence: TGTGCCAGCAGCTTAGGGGGCAGAACCTCTGGAAACACCATATATTTT. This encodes CASSLGGRTSGNTIYF.

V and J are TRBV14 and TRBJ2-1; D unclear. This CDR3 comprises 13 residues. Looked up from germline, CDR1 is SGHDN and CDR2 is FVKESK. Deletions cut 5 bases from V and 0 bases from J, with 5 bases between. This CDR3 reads CASSGPSYNEQFF. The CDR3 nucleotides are TGTGCCAGCAGCGGGCCCTCCTACAATGAGCAGTTCTTC. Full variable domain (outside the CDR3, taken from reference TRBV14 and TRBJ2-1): EAGVTQFPSHSVIEKGQTVTLRCDPISGHDNLYWYRRVMGKEIKFLLHFVKESKQDESGMPNNRFLAERTGGTYSTLKVQPAELEDSGVYFCASSGPSYNEQFFGPGTRLTVL.

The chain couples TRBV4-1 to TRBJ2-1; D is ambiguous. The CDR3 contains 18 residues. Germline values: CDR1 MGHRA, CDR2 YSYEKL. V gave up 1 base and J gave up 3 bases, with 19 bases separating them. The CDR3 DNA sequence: TGCGCCAGCAGCCAAGCTACAAGTCTAAGGGTTGACTACAATGAGCAGTTCTTC. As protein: CASSQATSLRVDYNEQFF.

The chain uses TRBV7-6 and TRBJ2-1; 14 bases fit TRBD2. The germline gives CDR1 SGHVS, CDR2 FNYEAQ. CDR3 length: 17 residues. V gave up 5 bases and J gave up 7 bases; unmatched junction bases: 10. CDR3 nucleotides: TGTGCCAGCAGCCGAGGGACTAGCGGGAGTTGGAGGAATGAGCAGTTCTTC. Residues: CASSRGTSGSWRNEQFF.

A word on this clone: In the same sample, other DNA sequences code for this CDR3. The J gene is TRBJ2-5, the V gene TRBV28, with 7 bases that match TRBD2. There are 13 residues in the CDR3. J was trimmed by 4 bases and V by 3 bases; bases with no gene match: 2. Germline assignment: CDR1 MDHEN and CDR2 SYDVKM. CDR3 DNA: TGTGCCAGCAGTTTGGGCGGGAGAGAGACCCAGTACTTC. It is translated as CASSLGGRETQYF. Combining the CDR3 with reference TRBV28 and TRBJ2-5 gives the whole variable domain DVKVTQSSRYLVKRTGEKVFLECVQDMDHENMFWYRQDPGLGLRLIYFSYDVKMKEKGDIPEGYSVSREKKERFSLILESASTNQTSMYLCASSLGGRETQYFGPGTRLLVL.

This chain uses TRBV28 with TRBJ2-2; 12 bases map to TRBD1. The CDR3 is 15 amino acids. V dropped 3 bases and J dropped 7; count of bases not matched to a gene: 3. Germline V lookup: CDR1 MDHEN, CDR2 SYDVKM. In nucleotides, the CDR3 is TGTGCCAGCAGTTTGGGGACAGGGGGCTTCGGGGAGCTGTTTTTT. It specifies CASSLGTGGFGELFF.

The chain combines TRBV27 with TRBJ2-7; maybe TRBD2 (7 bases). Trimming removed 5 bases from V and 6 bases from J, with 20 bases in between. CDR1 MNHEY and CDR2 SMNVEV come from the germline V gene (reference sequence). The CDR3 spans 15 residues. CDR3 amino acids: CASSPTRGGVCEQYF. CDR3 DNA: TGTGCCAGCAGTCCTACAAGGGGGGGAGTGTGCGAGCAGTACTTC.

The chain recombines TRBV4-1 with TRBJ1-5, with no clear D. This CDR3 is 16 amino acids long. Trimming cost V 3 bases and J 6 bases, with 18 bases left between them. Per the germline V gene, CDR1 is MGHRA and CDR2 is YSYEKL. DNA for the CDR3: TGCGCCAGCAGCCACCAATTCGGGTCGCAAGGTCAGCCCCAGCATTTT. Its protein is CASSHQFGSQGQPQHF.

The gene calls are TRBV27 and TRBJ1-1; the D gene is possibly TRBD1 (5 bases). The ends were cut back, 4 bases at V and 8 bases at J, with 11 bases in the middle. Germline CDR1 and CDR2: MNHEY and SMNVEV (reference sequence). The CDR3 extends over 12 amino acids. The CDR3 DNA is TGTGCCAGCAGTTCTAAGGGGTCCGAAGCTTTCTTT. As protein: CASSSKGSEAFF.

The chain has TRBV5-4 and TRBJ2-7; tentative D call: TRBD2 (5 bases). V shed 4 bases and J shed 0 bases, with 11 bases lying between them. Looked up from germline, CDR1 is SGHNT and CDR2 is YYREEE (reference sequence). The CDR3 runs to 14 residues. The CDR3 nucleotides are TGTGCCAGCAGCATTGACACTAGCTCCTACGAGCAGTACTTC. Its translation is CASSIDTSSYEQYF.

In nucleotides, the CDR3 is TGTGCCAGCGGCGCATGGGGGTATCAGCCCCAGCATTTT. Translating gives CASGAWGYQPQHF. The chain recombines TRBV28 with TRBJ1-5; D is perhaps TRBD1 (5 bases). The V gene's germline CDR1 is MDHEN and CDR2 SYDVKM. The CDR3 contains 13 residues. The V end lost 8 bases, the J end lost 5 bases, and 13 bases lay between the germline ends.

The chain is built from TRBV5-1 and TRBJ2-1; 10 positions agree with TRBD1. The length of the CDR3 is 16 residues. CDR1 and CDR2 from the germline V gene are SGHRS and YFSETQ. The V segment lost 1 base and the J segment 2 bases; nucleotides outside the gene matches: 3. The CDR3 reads CASSLWGQGPYNEQFF. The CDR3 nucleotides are TGCGCCAGCAGCTTGTGGGGACAGGGGCCCTACAATGAGCAGTTCTTC.

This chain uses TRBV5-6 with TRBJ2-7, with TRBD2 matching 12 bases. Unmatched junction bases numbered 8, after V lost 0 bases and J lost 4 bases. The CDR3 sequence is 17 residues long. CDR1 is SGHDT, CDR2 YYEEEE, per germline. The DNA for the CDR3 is TGTGCCAGCAGCTTGGTGGTACTAGCGGGAGGACAGTACGAGCAGTACTTC. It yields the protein CASSLVVLAGGQYEQYF.

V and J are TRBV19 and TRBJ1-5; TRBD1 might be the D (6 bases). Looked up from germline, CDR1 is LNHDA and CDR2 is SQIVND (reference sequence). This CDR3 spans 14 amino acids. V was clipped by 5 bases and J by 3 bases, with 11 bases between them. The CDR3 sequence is CASSDRDNNQPQHF. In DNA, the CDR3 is TGTGCCAGTAGTGACCGGGACAACAATCAGCCCCAGCATTTT.